The 17 T cell receptor beta chains reported below all come from one sample, sequenced in a study of OX40 agonist ivuxolimab in advanced cancers. Clones were read by immunoSEQ multiplex PCR, and TCRdb kept only the in-frame ones, dropping some. The sample gives under 20,000 clones, roughly 90% of which show up once; about an eighth is in the top ten. The material sequenced was CD4+ or CD8+ T cells sorted from blood, taken in a trial of the OX40 agonist ivuxolimab. All receptors come from an adult with an advanced solid tumor such as melanoma, head and neck, liver or kidney cancer.

This clone was detected only a few times. This sample also contains other DNA sequences that code for the same CDR3. The chain has TRBV6-6 and TRBJ1-5, with D uncertain. The CDR3 runs to 15 residues. CDR1 and CDR2 from the germline V gene are MNHNY and SVGAGI (reference sequence). The ends were cut back, 0 bases at V and 0 bases at J, with 6 bases in the middle. The CDR3 DNA follows: TGTGCCAGCAGTTACTCGGGAGGTAGCAATCAGCCCCAGCATTTT. Protein sequence: CASSYSGGSNQPQHF.

This chain links TRBV19 with TRBJ1-4; D is unclear. The CDR3 contains 14 residues. The V end lost 3 bases, the J end lost 7 bases, and 12 bases lay between the germline ends. CDR1 LNHDA and CDR2 SQIVND come from the germline V gene (reference sequence). The CDR3, as DNA: TGTGCCAGTAGTATGACCCTCCGGGGTGAAAAACTGTTTTTT. Its protein product is CASSMTLRGEKLFF.

The chain links TRBV7-9 to TRBJ1-4; D is uncertain. Deletions cut 0 bases from V and 6 bases from J, with 11 bases between. The length of the CDR3 is 15 residues. Germline CDR1 and CDR2: SEHNR and FQNEAQ (reference sequence). CDR3 sequence: CASSLALGFHEKLFF. The CDR3, as DNA: TGTGCCAGCAGCTTAGCTTTGGGGTTTCATGAAAAACTGTTTTTT.

This clone showed up just a few times. This chain links TRBV5-1 with TRBJ2-3; D may be TRBD1 (6 bases). This CDR3 region has 14 residues. Germline CDR1 is SGHRS and CDR2 is YFSETQ. V lost 4 bases to trimming and J lost 3 bases, with 12 bases between them. CDR3 in DNA: TGCGCCAGCAGCGCTTACAGGGAAACAGATACGCAGTATTTT. Translation gives CASSAYRETDTQYF.

V usage is TRBV5-6 and J usage is TRBJ1-2; D ambiguous. Germline V gene data show CDR1 as SGHDT and CDR2 as YYEEEE. V lost 4 bases and J lost 6, with 16 bases in between. The CDR3 is 14 amino acids. CDR3 nucleotides: TGTGCCAGCAGCCACCCCGAGGCGGCAGATGGCTACACCTTC. Residues: CASSHPEAADGYTF.

In regard to this clone: This sample also contains other DNA sequences that code for the same CDR3. The chain recombines TRBV27 with TRBJ2-3; a weak D match, TRBD1 (7 bases). This CDR3 is built from 15 residues. Between the trimmed V and J ends, which lost 3 bases and 2 bases, there was a span of 12 bases. Germline CDR1 reads MNHEY; CDR2 reads SMNVEV (reference sequence). The CDR3 loop reads CASSFQGGSTDTQYF. CDR3 DNA: TGTGCCAGCAGTTTCCAGGGGGGATCCACAGATACGCAGTATTTT.

This clone appeared once. The chain carries TRBV25-1 and TRBJ2-7; D unclear. The CDR3 spans 14 residues. CDR1 and CDR2 from the germline V gene are MGHDK and SYGVNS. The V and J ends lost 3 bases and 0 bases respectively, with 9 bases between them. CDR3 in DNA: TGTGCCAGCAGTGACACAGTTTTCTCCTACGAGCAGTACTTC. It encodes CASSDTVFSYEQYF.

The CDR3 DNA follows: TGTGCCAGCAGGTCAGGGGGCGCGGGACGGCCCCAGCATTTT. This translates into CASRSGGAGRPQHF. The chain carries TRBV27 and TRBJ1-5, with TRBD1 matching over 8 bases. This CDR3 comprises 14 residues. V lost 6 bases, J lost 9 bases, and 10 bases stayed unmatched. The germline V gene encodes CDR1 MNHEY and CDR2 SMNVEV (reference sequence).

V is TRBV6-1 and J is TRBJ2-7; 12 bases map to TRBD2. The length of the CDR3 is 15 residues. The germline CDR1 and CDR2 sequences are MNHNS and SASEGT. Trimming at V came to 6 bases and at J to 2 bases, leaving 5 bases not matched to a gene. The CDR3 reads CASSRLAGATYEQYF. DNA for the CDR3: TGTGCCAGCAGCAGACTAGCGGGGGCAACCTACGAGCAGTACTTC.

The sample holds one count of this clone. The chain carries TRBV28 and TRBJ2-1; no reliable D call. Germline V gene lookup returns CDR1 MDHEN and CDR2 SYDVKM. There are 12 residues in the CDR3. Between the trimmed V and J ends, which lost 6 bases and 3 bases, there was a span of 6 bases. The chain's CDR3 is CASRTYYNEQFF. CDR3 DNA: TGTGCCAGCAGAACCTACTACAATGAGCAGTTCTTC. Supplemented by reference TRBV28 and TRBJ2-1, the full variable domain reads DVKVTQSSRYLVKRTGEKVFLECVQDMDHENMFWYRQDPGLGLRLIYFSYDVKMKEKGDIPEGYSVSREKKERFSLILESASTNQTSMYLCASRTYYNEQFFGPGTRLTVL.

The chain links TRBV6-5 to TRBJ2-1, with D possibly being TRBD2 (6 bases). The CDR3 loop spans 13 amino acids. CDR1 is MNHEY, CDR2 SVGAGI, per germline. Trimming took off 9 bases at V and 1 base at J, with 10 bases between the two ends. CDR3 nucleotide sequence: TGTGCCAGTCAACTAGCATCCTACAATGAGCAGTTCTTC. This translates into CASQLASYNEQFF.

This chain joins TRBV18 and TRBJ1-1, with TRBD1 identical over 7 bases. Trimming cost V 3 bases and J 1 base; bases outside gene matches: 5. Germline assignment: CDR1 KGHSH and CDR2 LQKENI. This CDR3 spans 15 amino acids. The CDR3 nucleotides read TGTGCCAGCTCACCTCCCGACAGGGCGAACACTGAAGCTTTCTTT. Its translation is CASSPPDRANTEAFF.

Only a few counts were recorded for this clone. As DNA, the CDR3 is TGTGCCAGCAGTTTTGATCAATGGGGTGAAAAACTGTTTTTT. It specifies CASSFDQWGEKLFF. The chain employs TRBV27 and TRBJ1-4; D remains ambiguous. This CDR3 has 14 residues. V lost 3 bases and J lost 7, with 12 bases in between. Per the germline V gene, CDR1 is MNHEY and CDR2 is SMNVEV (reference sequence).

This clone appeared a single time. The chain combines TRBV6-5 with TRBJ2-2; D uncertain. Germline CDR1 is MNHEY and CDR2 is SVGAGI. V was cut by 0 bases and J by 6 bases, with 8 bases left in between. The CDR3 spans 14 residues. Here the CDR3 DNA reads TGTGCCAGCAGTTACTCGGGTTGGGCCGGGGAGCTGTTTTTT. Amino acid sequence: CASSYSGWAGELFF.

This rearrangement joins TRBV6-6 to TRBJ2-1; 11 bases fit TRBD2. V trimming: 5 bases; J trimming: 9 bases; junction bases outside the gene matches: 9. From germline, CDR1 is MNHNY and CDR2 SVGAGI (reference sequence). The CDR3 covers 15 residues. CDR3 amino acids: CASSQLAGDGGEQFF. The CDR3 DNA reads TGTGCCAGCAGTCAACTAGCGGGAGATGGCGGTGAGCAGTTCTTC.

The rearrangement uses TRBV2 and TRBJ2-7, with a tentative D call TRBD1 (6 bases). Germline CDR1 is SNHLY and CDR2 is FYNNEI. The CDR3 consists of 15 residues. Deletions cut 10 bases from V and 0 bases from J, with 19 bases between. The CDR3 sequence: CATTRQGSPSYEQYF. The CDR3 nucleotides are TGTGCCACCACCCGGCAGGGGTCCCCCTCCTACGAGCAGTACTTC.

This clone was seen just once. The V call is TRBV7-9, the J call TRBJ1-1, with TRBD1 matching 10 bases. The CDR3 contains 16 residues. V lost 1 base, J lost 0 bases, and 2 bases stayed unmatched. Germline CDR1 SEHNR, CDR2 FQNEAQ (reference sequence). CDR3 protein: CASSLGDRGLNTEAFF. The DNA of the CDR3 is TGTGCCAGCAGCTTAGGGGACAGGGGCTTGAACACTGAAGCTTTCTTT.